These 27 T cell receptor beta chains share one sample of origin, sequenced in a study of blood T cells in healthy people across ages. The second PCR ran about 6 to 12 cycles with a sample-barcoded 5' primer and J-beta primers. In TCRdb, the 5' RACE reads were re-called with MiXCR into one record per CDR3 protein. The sample lists nearly 800,000 distinct CDR3 sequences, around 50% occurring once. Sequenced input: blood. Receptors originate from a man aged 40-50 years in good health.

Concerning this clonotype: Being one base from a much bigger clone, this may be a read error. The chain uses TRBV27 and TRBJ2-5; 7 nucleotides agree with TRBD1. Germline CDR1 reads MNHEY; CDR2 reads SMNVEV (reference sequence). V lost 4 bases to trimming and J lost 11 bases; unmatched junction nucleotides: 13. The CDR3 has 14 amino acids. DNA for the CDR3: TGTGCCAGCAGTTCGTATAGACAGGGCGTTGAGCAGTACTTC. As protein: CASSSYRQGVEQYF.

The rearrangement joins TRBV20-1 to TRBJ2-5; possible D gene TRBD2, 5 bases. CDR1 and CDR2 (germline): DFQATT, SNEGSKA (reference sequence). This CDR3 contains 15 residues. V was clipped by 5 bases and J by 5 bases, with 21 bases between them. The CDR3 is CSAPRTDRRGETQYF. The CDR3 bases are TGCAGTGCTCCTCGGACGGACCGACGCGGGGAGACCCAGTACTTC.

The chain links TRBV7-2 to TRBJ2-5, with D tentatively TRBD1 or TRBD2 (7 bases each). The CDR3 totals 15 residues. V gave up 5 bases and J gave up 7 bases, with 20 bases separating them. Germline values: CDR1 SGHTA, CDR2 FQGNSA. CDR3 nucleotides: TGTGCCAGCAGCCCCAGGGGGGGCGAGTTGGGGACCCAGTACTTC. Its protein is CASSPRGGELGTQYF. The full variable domain, its missing parts supplied by reference TRBV7-2 and TRBJ2-5, is GAGVSQSPSNKVTEKGKDVELRCDPISGHTALYWYRQSLGQGLEFLIYFQGNSAPDKSGLPSDRFSAERTGGSVSTLTIQRTQQEDSAVYLCASSPRGGELGTQYFGPGTRLLVL.

The chain joins TRBV5-6 to TRBJ2-1; 7 bases are shared with TRBD1. The length of the CDR3 is 14 residues. Germline CDR1 reads SGHDT; CDR2 reads YYEEEE. J was trimmed by 2 bases and V by 7 bases; bases with no gene match: 6. This CDR3 is CASYRQGPYNEQFF. The CDR3 DNA is TGTGCCAGCTATCGACAGGGCCCCTACAATGAGCAGTTCTTC.

This clonotype was detected ten times or more. The V gene is TRBV20-1, the J gene TRBJ2-1, with D perhaps TRBD2 (5 bases). The CDR3 has 16 residues. Germline values: CDR1 DFQATT, CDR2 SNEGSKA (reference sequence). V was clipped by 5 bases and J by 3 bases, with 20 bases between them. The CDR3 protein is CSAHLLDGGRYNEQFF. For the CDR3, the DNA is TGCAGTGCTCACCTCCTCGACGGAGGACGCTACAATGAGCAGTTCTTC.

This clonotype was counted between two and nine times. The chain combines TRBV20-1 with TRBJ2-4, with D tentatively TRBD2 (7 bases). Judging by the DNA end, TRBJ2-5 fits better; the J call may be wrong. The germline gives CDR1 DFQATT, CDR2 SNEGSKA (reference sequence). The length of the CDR3 is 15 residues. Written as DNA, the CDR3 is TGCAGTGCTAGAGATCTGGGGGGGCTTGGGGAGACCCAGTACTTC. Encoded protein: CSARDLGGLGETQYF.

The chain's CDR3 is CASSFGTGSGYTF. The CDR3 DNA reads as TGTGCCAGCAGTTTCGGGACAGGGAGTGGCTACACCTTC. The chain has TRBV27 and TRBJ1-2; TRBD1 matches at 9 bases. CDR1 is MNHEY and CDR2 is SMNVEV in the germline V gene (reference sequence). V shed 3 bases, J shed 7 bases, and the junction held 3 bases outside the gene matches. The CDR3 covers 13 residues.

The rearrangement uses TRBV2 and TRBJ2-5, with D perhaps matching TRBD1 (6 bases). The germline V gene has CDR1 SNHLY and CDR2 FYNNEI. This CDR3 comprises 16 residues. Between the trimmed V and J ends, which lost 2 bases and 3 bases, there was a span of 16 bases. The CDR3 loop is CASSELQGRTEETQYF. The DNA of the CDR3 is TGTGCCAGCAGTGAACTGCAAGGCCGGACAGAAGAGACCCAGTACTTC.

The sample holds a few counts of this clonotype. The CDR3 bases are TGTGCCAGCAGTGGACTCAGAGGGCAAGAGACCCAGTACTTC. Its protein is CASSGLRGQETQYF. This sequence joins TRBV28 and TRBJ2-5; weak D call: TRBD2 (5 bases). In germline, CDR1 is MDHEN, CDR2 SYDVKM. The CDR3 contains 14 residues. Trimming pared 5 bases from V and 2 bases from J, leaving 12 bases between. Together with reference TRBV28 and TRBJ2-5, the CDR3 gives the full variable domain: DVKVTQSSRYLVKRTGEKVFLECVQDMDHENMFWYRQDPGLGLRLIYFSYDVKMKEKGDIPEGYSVSREKKERFSLILESASTNQTSMYLCASSGLRGQETQYFGPGTRLLVL.

This chain uses TRBV12-5 with TRBJ2-1; 8 nucleotides match TRBD2. The CDR3 is made up of 13 amino acids. V was pared by 2 bases and J by 9 bases, with 3 bases of the junction left unmatched. Germline V gives CDR1 LGHNT, CDR2 FRNRAP. CDR3 sequence reads: CASGLFSGGEQFF. CDR3 DNA sequence: TGTGCTAGTGGTTTGTTCAGCGGGGGTGAGCAGTTCTTC.

This clonotype was seen more than once but under ten times. The gene calls are TRBV10-3 and TRBJ1-4; D unresolved. The CDR3 loop spans 13 amino acids. Germline V lookup: CDR1 ENHRY, CDR2 SYGVKD. The V end was cut by 3 bases, the J end by 4 bases, with 6 bases between. CDR3 protein: CAISDRNNEKLFF. The CDR3, as DNA: TGTGCCATCAGTGACAGAAATAATGAAAAACTGTTTTTT.

V is TRBV12-3 or TRBV12-4 and J is TRBJ2-5; D remains unclear. The J call is uncertain, as TRBJ2-7 better fits the DNA end. The CDR3 totals 12 residues. CDR3 sequence: CASSWALYEQYF. In DNA form, the CDR3 reads TGTGCCAGCAGCTGGGCCCTCTACGAGCAGTACTTC.

This clonotype appeared a few times. The chain has TRBV7-2 and TRBJ2-4, with D uncertain. The CDR3 sequence is 15 residues long. V was shortened by 5 bases and J by 13 bases, with 24 bases between the two germline ends. Germline V gene data show CDR1 as SGHTA and CDR2 as FQGNSA. The CDR3 nucleotides are TGTGCCAGCAGCCCTCAGGACGGGTTCCCTAAAGAGCAGTACTTC. This gives the protein CASSPQDGFPKEQYF.

The V call is TRBV7-6, the J call TRBJ1-4; TRBD1 might be the D (6 bases). The CDR3 spans 14 residues. CDR1 and CDR2 (germline): SGHVS, FNYEAQ. V gave up 8 bases and J gave up 7 bases, with 17 bases separating them. The CDR3 nucleotides read TGTGCCAGCGGGCAACAGGGCCCGGGTGAAAAACTGTTTTTT. Protein product: CASGQQGPGEKLFF.

The rearrangement links TRBV5-5 to TRBJ1-1, with D possibly matching TRBD1 (6 bases). CDR1 SGHKS and CDR2 YYEKEE come from the germline V gene (reference sequence). Trimming took off 5 bases at V and 5 bases at J, with 16 bases between the two ends. This CDR3 comprises 14 residues. Here the CDR3 reads CASREGGYGTEAFF. The CDR3 bases are TGTGCCAGCAGGGAGGGGGGCTATGGGACTGAAGCTTTCTTT.

The chain has TRBV12-3 or TRBV12-4 and TRBJ1-5, with 11 positions matching TRBD1. CDR3 length equals 19 residues. Unmatched junction bases numbered 10, after V lost 3 bases and J lost 0 bases. The CDR3 DNA is TGTGCCAGCAGTTTCACGGGACAGGGGGTGGGTTATAGCAATCAGCCCCAGCATTTT. It yields the protein CASSFTGQGVGYSNQPQHF.

The CDR3 reads CSGLGVLTDTQYF. In DNA, the CDR3 is TGCAGTGGCTTAGGGGTACTCACGGATACGCAGTATTTT. V usage is TRBV20-1 and J usage is TRBJ2-3; possible D gene TRBD1, 5 bases. Germline CDR1 reads DFQATT; CDR2 reads SNEGSKA (reference sequence). CDR3 length equals 13 residues. The ends were cut back, 7 bases at V and 6 bases at J, with 17 bases in the middle.

V is TRBV5-1 and J is TRBJ2-1; no firm D call. The V and J ends lost 4 bases and 10 bases respectively, with 21 bases between them. Germline V gene sequence: CDR1 SGHRS, CDR2 YFSETQ. The CDR3 is made up of 15 amino acids. The CDR3: CASSTRRARIGEQFF. The CDR3 DNA reads as TGCGCCAGCAGCACGCGGAGAGCCAGGATTGGAGAGCAGTTCTTC. The whole variable domain, filled in from reference TRBV5-1 and TRBJ2-1, reads KAGVTQTPRYLIKTRGQQVTLSCSPISGHRSVSWYQQTPGQGLQFLFEYFSETQRNKGNFPGRFSGRQFSNSRSEMNVSTLELGDSALYLCASSTRRARIGEQFFGPGTRLTVL.

This rearrangement joins TRBV7-2 to TRBJ1-2; perhaps TRBD1 as D (6 bases). The CDR3 has 16 amino acids. Germline loops: CDR1 SGHTA, CDR2 FQGNSA. V gave up 4 bases and J gave up 7 bases, with 22 bases separating them. This CDR3 reads CASSSSPGRGASGYTF. CDR3 in DNA: TGTGCCAGCAGCTCCTCGCCGGGACGGGGGGCGAGTGGCTACACCTTC.

This clonotype was recorded a few times. J is TRBJ1-2 and V is TRBV4-1; tentative D call: TRBD1 (6 bases). The ends were cut back, 7 bases at V and 4 bases at J, with 25 bases in the middle. This CDR3 has 17 residues. Germline lookup yields CDR1 MGHRA and CDR2 YSYEKL. The CDR3 spells CASKRTKGGASGYGYTF. CDR3 nucleotides: TGCGCCAGCAAACGTACTAAGGGGGGTGCGTCGGGCTATGGCTACACCTTC.

The genes are TRBV20-1 and TRBJ2-1; 11 positions match TRBD2. The CDR3 is 15 amino acids. The V segment lost 4 bases and the J segment 4 bases; nucleotides outside the gene matches: 6. Per germline, CDR1 DFQATT and CDR2 SNEGSKA (reference sequence). This CDR3 reads CSATPTSGTYNEQFF. CDR3 coding DNA: TGCAGTGCTACTCCGACTAGCGGGACTTACAATGAGCAGTTCTTC.

As for this clonotype: A much bigger clone sits one base away, suggesting this may be a read error. The V call is TRBV29-1, the J call TRBJ1-2; D unclear. CDR1 is SQVTM, CDR2 ANQGSEA, per germline. The CDR3 is 14 amino acids. In DNA, the CDR3 is TGCAGCGTTCATTCTTTCGGGGAGACCTATGGCCACACCTTC. Encoded protein: CSVHSFGETYGHTF.

The V and J genes are TRBV4-3 and TRBJ2-4; D is unclear. The end of the DNA aligns better with TRBJ2-7, so the J call may be wrong. In germline, CDR1 is LGHNA, CDR2 YSLEER. CDR3 length: 13 residues. This chain's CDR3 is CASSQEVMYEQYF. Written as DNA, the CDR3 is TGCGCCAGCAGCCAAGAGGTTATGTACGAGCAGTACTTC.

CDR3 sequence: CASSSGSGVHEQYF. The CDR3 nucleotides are TGTGCCAGCAGTTCGGGCAGTGGGGTCCACGAGCAGTACTTC. This chain links TRBV28 with TRBJ2-7; the D is unclear. Trimming shortened V by 4 bases and J by 5 bases, and 15 bases separated the two germline ends. Germline V gene data show CDR1 as MDHEN and CDR2 as SYDVKM. This CDR3 has 14 residues.

V gene TRBV20-1 combines with J gene TRBJ2-3, with 8 bases that match TRBD2. This CDR3 spans 14 amino acids. Per germline, CDR1 DFQATT and CDR2 SNEGSKA (reference sequence). V dropped 6 bases and J dropped 2; count of bases not matched to a gene: 7. The CDR3 region has the DNA TGCAGTGCCATACCGGGGGGGGTCACAGATACGCAGTATTTT. This encodes CSAIPGGVTDTQYF.

The chain employs TRBV14 and TRBJ2-4; 8 nucleotides align to TRBD1. Gene TRBJ2-7 matches the end of the DNA better, so the J call may be wrong. CDR1 is SGHDN and CDR2 is FVKESK in the germline V gene. The CDR3 is made up of 15 amino acids. The CDR3 DNA sequence: TGTGCCAGCAGCCAGTACGGGACAGGACGGGACGAGCAGTACTTC. Translated, it gives CASSQYGTGRDEQYF.

In its sample, this clonotype was seen once. It may be a read error: a sequence one base away is much more abundant. The chain uses TRBV27 and TRBJ2-3; D call uncertain. The CDR3 contains 14 residues. Deletions cut 4 bases from V and 1 base from J, with 9 bases between. CDR1 and CDR2 (germline): MNHEY, SMNVEV (reference sequence). The CDR3 DNA reads TGTGCCAGCAGTTCCCCCCGGCGCACAGATACGCAGTATTTT. Translated: CASSSPRRTDTQYF.